The 30 T cell receptor beta chains below come from one sample, sequenced in a study of T cell changes during pregnancy in multiple sclerosis. Only in-frame clones appear in the TCRdb table, and some are missing; sequencing was by immunoSEQ multiplex PCR. The table lists some 70,000 clones, about nine tenths of them singletons. Here the sequenced sample was peripheral blood, taken in the third trimester of pregnancy. Receptors originate from a female donor with multiple sclerosis, enrolled in a pregnancy study.

The V gene is TRBV25-1, the J gene TRBJ1-3; TRBD1 aligns across 7 bases. This CDR3 has 16 residues. The J segment lost 3 bases and the V segment lost 3 bases, leaving 8 bases of the junction unmatched. Germline V gene sequence: CDR1 MGHDK, CDR2 SYGVNS. The CDR3 coding sequence is TGTGCCAGCAGTGATCTAGGGGGCGCGTATGGAAACACCATATATTTT. This encodes CASSDLGGAYGNTIYF.

The chain links TRBV7-9 to TRBJ2-3, with D perhaps matching TRBD1 (6 bases). Germline CDR1 SEHNR, CDR2 FQNEAQ (reference sequence). V was shortened by 5 bases and J by 6 bases, with 12 bases between the two germline ends. The CDR3 covers 13 residues. The CDR3 sequence: CASSNWGQDTQYF. Here the CDR3 DNA reads TGTGCCAGCAGCAATTGGGGGCAGGATACGCAGTATTTT. Full variable domain (outside the CDR3, taken from reference TRBV7-9 and TRBJ2-3): DTGVSQNPRHKITKRGQNVTFRCDPISEHNRLYWYRQTLGQGPEFLTYFQNEAQLEKSRLLSDRFSAERPKGSFSTLEIQRTEQGDSAMYLCASSNWGQDTQYFGPGTRLTVL.

This chain links TRBV7-2 with TRBJ2-2; 7 bases line up with TRBD2. Germline trimming cut 2 bases from V and 6 bases from J; bases unmatched to any gene: 6. Germline loops: CDR1 SGHTA, CDR2 FQGNSA. The CDR3 runs 15 residues. CDR3 protein: CASSLLTSEAGELFF. The CDR3 DNA sequence: TGTGCCAGCAGCTTACTCACTAGCGAAGCCGGGGAGCTGTTTTTT.

The chain combines TRBV6-5 with TRBJ1-5; 7 bases match TRBD1. Trimming cost V 6 bases and J 6 bases; bases outside gene matches: 5. CDR3 length equals 13 residues. The germline CDR1 and CDR2 sequences are MNHEY and SVGAGI. CDR3 nucleotide sequence: TGTGCCAGCAGAGGGACAGTCCCTCAGCCCCAGCATTTT. Translated: CASRGTVPQPQHF.

About this clone: Compared with germline, one end of the junction differs, possibly owing to a read error. This rearrangement joins TRBV4-3 to TRBJ2-1; 9 bases agree with TRBD2. This CDR3 comprises 15 residues. CDR1 LGHNA and CDR2 YSLEER come from the germline V gene. In nucleotides, the CDR3 is TGCGCCAGCAGCCAAGATGGAAGCGGGGGGCTGAATATGATCTTC. Its protein is CASSQDGSGGLNMIF.

This chain joins TRBV19 and TRBJ1-1; a possible D gene is TRBD1 (6 bases). Germline assignment: CDR1 LNHDA and CDR2 SQIVND (reference sequence). This CDR3 region has 14 residues. The ends were cut back, 3 bases at V and 1 base at J, with 9 bases in the middle. CDR3 region: CASSIRGGNTEAFF. CDR3 coding DNA: TGTGCCAGTAGTATCAGAGGGGGGAACACTGAAGCTTTCTTT.

In DNA, the CDR3 is TGTGCCAGCAGTTACTCGACTCCACAGGGGGCGAGTGAAGCTTTCTTT. It specifies CASSYSTPQGASEAFF. The chain recombines TRBV6-6 with TRBJ1-1; 9 positions agree with TRBD1. This CDR3 has 16 amino acids. The trim removed 0 bases at V and 7 bases at J, leaving 9 bases unmatched. In germline, CDR1 is MNHNY, CDR2 SVGAGI (reference sequence).

The chain couples TRBV13 to TRBJ2-1, with 9 bases matching TRBD1. CDR1 and CDR2 from the germline V gene are PRHDT and FYEKMQ (reference sequence). V gave up 5 bases and J gave up 0 bases; unmatched junction bases: 8. The CDR3 length is 17 residues. The CDR3 spells CASSPYGTGSSYNEQFF. DNA of the CDR3: TGTGCCAGCAGCCCATACGGGACAGGGAGCTCCTACAATGAGCAGTTCTTC.

This chain links TRBV11-2 with TRBJ1-1; the D gene is possibly TRBD1 (5 bases). CDR3 length: 15 amino acids. The V end was cut by 5 bases, the J end by 6 bases, with 19 bases between. Per germline, CDR1 SGHAT and CDR2 FQNNGV. The DNA for the CDR3 is TGTGCCAGCAGCCCTCTGAGGCAGGGCTGGGCTGAAGCTTTCTTT. This translates into CASSPLRQGWAEAFF.

This chain links TRBV10-1 with TRBJ1-3; 9 nucleotides match TRBD1. The CDR3 has 14 residues. The trim removed 6 bases at V and 8 bases at J, leaving 8 bases unmatched. Germline lookup yields CDR1 WNHNN and CDR2 SYGVQD (reference sequence). The CDR3 loop reads CASRAGTGTDTIYF. Here the CDR3 DNA reads TGCGCCAGCAGAGCCGGGACAGGGACGGACACCATATATTTT.

The CDR3 is CASRPRREGANNEQFF. CDR3 bases: TGTGCCAGCAGACCAAGACGGGAGGGAGCGAACAATGAGCAGTTCTTC. The V gene is TRBV7-8, the J gene TRBJ2-1; 8 nucleotides match TRBD2. Germline V gene lookup returns CDR1 SGHVS and CDR2 FQNEAQ. The trim removed 6 bases at V and 5 bases at J, leaving 12 bases unmatched. The CDR3 totals 16 residues.

The chain uses TRBV6-1 and TRBJ2-5; weak D call: TRBD2 (6 bases). The CDR3 runs 14 residues. The V gene lost 2 bases and the J gene lost 5 bases, with 12 bases spanning the gap. Germline CDR1 MNHNS, CDR2 SASEGT. The CDR3 DNA reads TGTGCCAGCAGTGAATTCGGGGGTGAGGAGACCCAGTACTTC. This codes for CASSEFGGEETQYF.

The V and J genes are TRBV10-3 and TRBJ1-2, with a weak D call TRBD1 (6 bases). Germline CDR1 and CDR2: ENHRY and SYGVKD. Trimming shortened V by 6 bases and J by 1 base, and 18 bases separated the two germline ends. This CDR3 has 16 amino acids. In DNA, the CDR3 is TGTGCCATCAGCGACGGGACCTTCAGGGGTAACTATGGCTACACCTTC. Translating gives CAISDGTFRGNYGYTF.

The chain couples TRBV4-2 to TRBJ2-3; 8 nucleotides agree with TRBD1. The V and J ends lost 0 bases and 4 bases, in that order; junction bases with no gene match: 18. Germline-derived CDR1 and CDR2 are LGHNA and YNFKEQ. The CDR3 spans 20 residues. CDR3 bases: TGTGCCAGCAGCCAAGACGTCCTGAGGCTCGGGACAGGCAAGGCAGATACGCAGTATTTT. It is translated as CASSQDVLRLGTGKADTQYF.

The chain uses TRBV28 and TRBJ2-7, with 8 bases matching TRBD1. V dropped 5 bases and J dropped 2; count of bases not matched to a gene: 20. The CDR3 is made up of 19 amino acids. CDR1 is MDHEN and CDR2 is SYDVKM in the germline V gene. The CDR3 spells CASSLSVSLFRDRTYEQYF. DNA for the CDR3: TGTGCCAGCAGTCTGTCGGTGAGTCTATTCCGGGACAGGACCTACGAGCAGTACTTC.

The chain has TRBV5-1 and TRBJ1-1; maybe TRBD1 (6 bases). Trimming stripped 4 bases from V and 6 bases from J, with 16 bases between. The CDR3 spans 14 residues. Germline CDR1 reads SGHRS; CDR2 reads YFSETQ. The CDR3 DNA reads TGCGCCAGCAGCCAGGACAGTAGGAATCCTGAAGCTTTCTTT. It specifies CASSQDSRNPEAFF.

This clone was counted a single time. V is TRBV10-3 and J is TRBJ2-4; possibly TRBD2 for D (7 bases). V was pared by 8 bases and J by 4 bases, with 18 bases between. Germline lookup yields CDR1 ENHRY and CDR2 SYGVKD. The CDR3 covers 15 residues. For the CDR3, the DNA is TGTGCCATCGGTAAATTACAGGGAGGGAAAAACATTCAGTACTTC. Its protein is CAIGKLQGGKNIQYF.

The chain joins TRBV6-1 to TRBJ1-3; D gene ambiguous. The germline V gene encodes CDR1 MNHNS and CDR2 SASEGT. V gave up 2 bases and J gave up 4 bases, with 9 bases separating them. The CDR3 is made up of 14 amino acids. The CDR3 is CASSELPGGNTIYF. CDR3 sequence (DNA): TGTGCCAGCAGTGAATTACCGGGAGGAAACACCATATATTTT.

J is TRBJ1-1 and V is TRBV29-1, with 11 nucleotides matching TRBD1. Germline lookup yields CDR1 SQVTM and CDR2 ANQGSEA. J gave up 5 bases and V 4 bases, and 6 bases lay outside the gene matches. The CDR3 consists of 14 residues. CDR3 in amino acids: CSVVGDRGMTEAFF. As DNA, the CDR3 is TGCAGCGTTGTCGGGGACAGGGGGATGACTGAAGCTTTCTTT.

The J gene is TRBJ2-5, the V gene TRBV11-3; D is perhaps TRBD1 (5 bases). Germline values: CDR1 SGHNT, CDR2 YENEEA. The germline V and J ends were trimmed by 4 bases and 2 bases, with 11 bases remaining between them. The CDR3 totals 14 residues. The CDR3 nucleotides are TGTGCCAGCAGCTCACAGGAGACTCAAGAGACCCAGTACTTC. Amino acids: CASSSQETQETQYF.

The CDR3 region has the DNA TGTGCCAGCAATGACAGGGAGGGGAGCAATCAGCCCCAGCATTTT. This encodes CASNDREGSNQPQHF. The genes are TRBV6-1 and TRBJ1-5, with 7 bases fitting TRBD1. V shed 7 bases, J shed 1 base, and the junction held 7 bases outside the gene matches. Germline V gives CDR1 MNHNS, CDR2 SASEGT. The CDR3 is made up of 15 amino acids.

The V and J genes are TRBV6-5 and TRBJ2-3; TRBD1 matches 7 bases. Germline-derived CDR1 and CDR2 are MNHEY and SVGAGI. The CDR3 is made up of 14 amino acids. V lost 5 bases to trimming and J lost 2 bases; unmatched junction nucleotides: 4. The CDR3, as DNA: TGTGCCAGCAGTATACAGGGGAACACAGATACGCAGTATTTT. This gives the protein CASSIQGNTDTQYF.

The chain combines TRBV29-1 with TRBJ2-7, with TRBD1 as a possible D gene (5 bases). The germline V and J ends were trimmed by 1 base and 2 bases, with 12 bases remaining between them. CDR1 is SQVTM and CDR2 is ANQGSEA in the germline V gene. The CDR3 spans 14 residues. The CDR3 DNA follows: TGCAGCGTTGAAGCCGACAGAGGAGCCTACGAGCAGTACTTC. Translation: CSVEADRGAYEQYF.

The chain links TRBV2 to TRBJ1-4, with 7 bases aligning to TRBD1. The ends lost 7 bases at V and 0 bases at J; junction bases unmatched: 23. In germline, CDR1 is SNHLY, CDR2 FYNNEI. CDR3 length: 21 amino acids. The CDR3 is CASTHFRTSGQDRATNEKLFF. CDR3 coding DNA: TGTGCCAGCACCCACTTCCGCACGAGTGGACAGGATCGTGCAACTAATGAAAAACTGTTTTTT.

J is TRBJ1-2 and V is TRBV7-2; tentative D call: TRBD1 (5 bases). Germline loops: CDR1 SGHTA, CDR2 FQGNSA. V lost 1 base and J 2 bases, leaving 11 bases between the germline ends. This CDR3 contains 15 residues. CDR3 sequence: CASSLVQGWNYGYTF. The CDR3 DNA is TGTGCCAGCAGCTTAGTTCAGGGCTGGAACTATGGCTACACCTTC.

The CDR3 here is CASSLRGGGNTEAFF. The CDR3 nucleotides read TGTGCCAGCAGCCTTAGGGGCGGGGGGAACACTGAAGCTTTCTTT. The V and J genes are TRBV7-9 and TRBJ1-1; D may be TRBD1 (5 bases). This CDR3 is 15 amino acids long. V lost 5 bases and J lost 1, with 14 bases in between. CDR1 SEHNR and CDR2 FQNEAQ come from the germline V gene (reference sequence).

The chain uses TRBV7-9 and TRBJ2-7; D is perhaps TRBD1 (6 bases). Germline V gene data show CDR1 as SEHNR and CDR2 as FQNEAQ (reference sequence). The V gene lost 5 bases and the J gene lost 6 bases, with 20 bases spanning the gap. CDR3 size: 15 residues. CDR3 sequence (DNA): TGTGCCAGCAGCAAGAGGACAGCCCAAGTATCCGAGCAGTACTTC. As protein: CASSKRTAQVSEQYF.

The chain recombines TRBV10-3 with TRBJ2-1; 11 bases align to TRBD2. Germline CDR1 reads ENHRY; CDR2 reads SYGVKD. V trimming: 6 bases; J trimming: 4 bases; junction bases outside the gene matches: 5. CDR3 length: 15 amino acids. CDR3 in amino acids: CAIRGSSGRYNEQFF. In nucleotides, the CDR3 is TGTGCCATCAGAGGTTCTAGCGGGAGGTACAATGAGCAGTTCTTC.

The chain's CDR3 is CASSLAGGSYEQYF. In nucleotides, the CDR3 is TGTGCCAGCAGCTTAGCGGGGGGCTCCTACGAGCAGTACTTC. V usage is TRBV7-2 and J usage is TRBJ2-7; a possible D gene is TRBD2 (6 bases). Trimming pared 0 bases from V and 0 bases from J, leaving 6 bases between. The CDR3 spans 14 residues. Germline V lookup: CDR1 SGHTA, CDR2 FQGNSA. Using reference TRBV7-2 and TRBJ2-7 for the parts outside the CDR3, the full variable domain is GAGVSQSPSNKVTEKGKDVELRCDPISGHTALYWYRQSLGQGLEFLIYFQGNSAPDKSGLPSDRFSAERTGGSVSTLTIQRTQQEDSAVYLCASSLAGGSYEQYFGPGTRLTVT.

The chain couples TRBV10-1 to TRBJ2-7; 14 positions match TRBD2. The CDR3 is made up of 16 amino acids. Looked up from germline, CDR1 is WNHNN and CDR2 is SYGVQD (reference sequence). J was trimmed by 3 bases and V by 3 bases; bases with no gene match: 4. The CDR3 DNA reads TGCGCCAGCAGTGACGGGACTAGCGGGAGTGGCTACGAGCAGTACTTC. As protein: CASSDGTSGSGYEQYF.